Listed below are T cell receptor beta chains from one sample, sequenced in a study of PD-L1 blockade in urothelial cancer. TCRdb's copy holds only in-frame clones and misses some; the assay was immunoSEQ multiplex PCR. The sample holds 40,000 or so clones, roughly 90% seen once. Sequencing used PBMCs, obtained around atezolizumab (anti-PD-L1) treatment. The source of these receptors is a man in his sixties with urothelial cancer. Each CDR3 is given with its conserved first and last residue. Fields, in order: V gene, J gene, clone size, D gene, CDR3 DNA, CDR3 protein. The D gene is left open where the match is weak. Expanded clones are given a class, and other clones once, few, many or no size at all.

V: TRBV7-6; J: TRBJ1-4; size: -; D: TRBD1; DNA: TGTGCCACCTCTCGCGACAGGGGTGTTGAAAAACTGTTTTTT; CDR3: CATSRDRGVEKLFF
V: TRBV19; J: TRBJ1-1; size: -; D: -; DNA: TGTGCCAGTAGTATAGGTCTACGCACTGAAGCTTTCTTT; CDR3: CASSIGLRTEAFF
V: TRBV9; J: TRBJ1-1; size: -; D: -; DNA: TGTGCCAGCAGCGTAGGCCCCTCGGGAAGGGATGGCACTGAAGCTTTCTTT; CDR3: CASSVGPSGRDGTEAFF
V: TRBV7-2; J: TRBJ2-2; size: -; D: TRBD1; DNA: TGTGCCAGCAGCTCGGGACAGGGCCGGGAGCTGTTTTTT; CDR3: CASSSGQGRELFF
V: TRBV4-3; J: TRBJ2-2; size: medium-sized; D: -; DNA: TGCGCCAGCAGCCAAGAACAGGGAATCACCGGGGAGCTGTTTTTT; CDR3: CASSQEQGITGELFF
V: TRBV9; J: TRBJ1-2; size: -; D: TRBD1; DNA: TGTGCCAGCAGCGCCGAAAGCAGGGGGCAGGGCTATGGCTACACCTTC; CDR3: CASSAESRGQGYGYTF
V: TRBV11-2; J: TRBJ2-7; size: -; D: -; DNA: TGTGCCAGCAGCCCCCGCCACAGGGACCCGATGGACGAGCAGTACTTC; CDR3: CASSPRHRDPMDEQYF
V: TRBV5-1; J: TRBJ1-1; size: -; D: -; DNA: TGCGCCAGCACCAGGTCGGCCAGCCCGAACACTGAAGCTTTCTTT; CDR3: CASTRSASPNTEAFF
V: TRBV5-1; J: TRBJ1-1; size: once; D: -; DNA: TGCGCCAGCAGCTCCTTTGTCGCGGGCGGTGGGGCTGAAGCTTTCTTT; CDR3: CASSSFVAGGGAEAFF
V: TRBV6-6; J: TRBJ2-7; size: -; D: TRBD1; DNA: TGTGCCAGCACTCCACCGGGACAGGGGAGCTCCTACGAGCAGTACTTC; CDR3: CASTPPGQGSSYEQYF
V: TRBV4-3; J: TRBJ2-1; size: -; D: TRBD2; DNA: TGCGCCAGCAGCCTAAGCGGGAGGGGGAATGAGCAGTTCTTC; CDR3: CASSLSGRGNEQFF
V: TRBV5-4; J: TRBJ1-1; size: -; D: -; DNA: TGTGCCAGCAGCTTTGAGCTTTCGAACACTGAAGCTTTCTTT; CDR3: CASSFELSNTEAFF
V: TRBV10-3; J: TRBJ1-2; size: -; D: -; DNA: TGTGCCATCAGTGGGCAATCCGGACAGATCTATGGCTACACCTTC; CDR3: CAISGQSGQIYGYTF
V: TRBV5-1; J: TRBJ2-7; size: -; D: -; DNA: TGCGCCAGCAGCTTGGGGCCACTCGCCCCTGAGGGCGAGCAGTACTTC; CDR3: CASSLGPLAPEGEQYF
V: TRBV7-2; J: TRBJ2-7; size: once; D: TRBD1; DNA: TGTGCCAGCAGCCCTTGGGACAGTATCTACGAGCAGTACTTC; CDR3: CASSPWDSIYEQYF
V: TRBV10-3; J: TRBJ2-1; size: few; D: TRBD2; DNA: TGTGCCATCAGTGACCCTACCGGGACTAGCGGTACTGGTGAGCAGTTCTTC; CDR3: CAISDPTGTSGTGEQFF
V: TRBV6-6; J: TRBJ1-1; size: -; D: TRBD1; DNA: TGTGCCAGCAGTTACTCGGGGACAGGGGGCACTGAAGCTTTCTTT; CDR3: CASSYSGTGGTEAFF
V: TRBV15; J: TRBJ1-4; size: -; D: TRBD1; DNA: TGTGCCACCAGCAGAGGGGGGACAGGGGAAAAACTGTTTTTT; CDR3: CATSRGGTGEKLFF
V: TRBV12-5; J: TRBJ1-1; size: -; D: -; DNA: TGTGCTAGTGGCCCACCTCGCGGGCTGGAGAACACTGAAGCTTTCTTT; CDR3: CASGPPRGLENTEAFF
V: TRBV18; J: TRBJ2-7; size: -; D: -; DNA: TGTGCCAGCTCACCAACTTCCTACGAGCAGTACTTC; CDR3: CASSPTSYEQYF
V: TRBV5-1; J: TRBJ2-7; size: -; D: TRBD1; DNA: TGCGCCAGCAGCAACTCCGGGACAGGGAGCGAGCAGTACTTC; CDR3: CASSNSGTGSEQYF
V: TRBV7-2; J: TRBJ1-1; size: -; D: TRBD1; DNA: TGTGCCAGCAGCCGGGACAGCCTAGGAGGAACTGAAGCTTTCTTT; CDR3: CASSRDSLGGTEAFF
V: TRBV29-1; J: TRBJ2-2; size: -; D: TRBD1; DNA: TGCAGCGTAGGCAGGGGGTTCGGGGAGCTGTTTTTT; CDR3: CSVGRGFGELFF
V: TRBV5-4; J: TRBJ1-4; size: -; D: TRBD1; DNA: TGTGCCAGCAGCCCCGGACAGGGGTCTAATGAAAAACTGTTTTTT; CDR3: CASSPGQGSNEKLFF
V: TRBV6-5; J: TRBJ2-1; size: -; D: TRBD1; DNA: TGTGCCAGCAGCTTACAGGGGGCCGCGTCCGGGGAGCAGTTCTTC; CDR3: CASSLQGAASGEQFF
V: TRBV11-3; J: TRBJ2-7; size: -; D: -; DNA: TGTGCCAGCAGCTTTTTCTCCGGGGGTGGCTCCTACGAGCAGTACTTC; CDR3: CASSFFSGGGSYEQYF
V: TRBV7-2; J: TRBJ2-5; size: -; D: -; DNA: TGTGCCAGCAGCCGGGACTTCCAAGAGACCCAGTACTTC; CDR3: CASSRDFQETQYF
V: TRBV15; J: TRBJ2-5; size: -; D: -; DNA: TGTGCCACCAGCCCAGGGGTGCGGGAGACCCAGTACTTC; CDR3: CATSPGVRETQYF
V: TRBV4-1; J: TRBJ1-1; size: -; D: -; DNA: TGCGCCAGCAGCCAAATGGGGGCGGGGGCGAACACTGAAGCTTTCTTT; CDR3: CASSQMGAGANTEAFF